The entry that follows covers one T cell receptor (beta chain) sequence. As a fraction of the sample, this clonotype is medium-sized (0.01 to 0.1%). Its cognate antigen has yet to be identified. Nothing much larger sits one base from this clone, and base qualities are not available. This entry comes from a study of T cells in AML relapse after transplant (dated by TCRdb to about 2019). Regarding the research as a whole: The remission controls were clinically matched patients who stayed in long-term complete remission and had follow-up of more than 3 years. Remission samples were obtained from bone marrow collected about 1 year after HSCT from patients in whom complete remission was maintained. This retrospective study examined inhibitory receptor expression and TCR repertoires of bone marrow T cells in patients who received allogeneic HSCT for myeloid malignancy. The investigation overall reported the following: Very few samples underpinned the TCR repertoire comparisons, and for unsorted bone marrow each group had only a few individuals.

CDR1 and CDR2, per the germline V gene (reference sequence), are MNHNY and SVGAGI. The junction shows trimming of 4 bases on V and 6 bases on J, and the gene matches do not reach 1 base of it. Inclusive of the bounding cysteine and phenylalanine, the CDR3 is 12 residues long. This entry keeps only the CDR3 DNA: 36 bases, framed from base 1. Libraries came from PCR. Instead of multiplex PCR, a modified RACE PCR protocol was used to amplify TCR alpha and beta chains from RNA. The libraries were sequenced on an Illumina MiSeq, and sample-specific barcode combinations were used to demultiplex the raw reads. The original pipeline was this. MiXCR software was used to identify TCR clonotypes from the sequencing reads. TCRdb handled the public reads itself, with Q25 trimming in fastp and clone calling in MiXCR, and kept productive beta chains. Merged by CDR3 protein, the rows form single entries marked with the most common genes and DNA. V and J calls and clone size were set by TCRdb, not the authors. Across this sample there are about 3,500 distinct CDR3 sequences, with roughly 10% seen only once. The ten biggest clones cover about 30% of the sample.

The source was bone marrow, either the whole sample or a sorted T cell fraction (not recorded which), collected in complete remission. The receptor was derived from a human donor who had a stem cell transplant for acute myeloid leukemia. It is possible that, after a transplant, some T cells come from the graft donor. This chain is built from TRBV6-6 and TRBJ1-1; 8 of the junction bases match TRBD1. Read as DNA, the sequence is TGTGCCAGCAGTTCGGACAGGGCTGAAGCTTTCTTT. Its translation is CASSSDRAEAFF.